The sample holds one count of the clone carrying this TCR beta chain. As yet, its antigen is unknown. Between the trimmed V and J ends, which lost 6 bases and 6 bases, there was a span of 12 bases. The CDR3 has 12 residues. CDR1 and CDR2 from the germline V gene are KGHSH and LQKENI. Produced via immunoSEQ multiplex PCR; TCRdb's table is partial and in-frame only. The sample has about 2 million clones, 95% seen once. The data are from a study of shared clonotypes between healthy human individuals. Findings of the study overall: Blood was the only sampled material, and tissue repertoires likely differ.

It was into CD45RA+ naive and CD45RA-negative memory subsets that the CD4+ cells were split. The rearrangement uses TRBV18 and TRBJ2-7; D is undetermined. The source material was naive CD4+ T cells sorted from blood. The subset: CD45RA+ positively selected. This TCR derives from a man aged 18 to 30 in good health. CDR3 bases: TGTGCCAGCTCCCTCAAAGAAGGCGAGCAGTACTTC. Translating it yields CASSLKEGEQYF. Using reference TRBV18 and TRBJ2-7 for the parts outside the CDR3, the full variable domain is NAGVMQNPRHLVRRRGQEARLRCSPMKGHSHVYWYRQLPEEGLKFMVYLQKENIIDESGMPKERFSAEFPKEGPSILRIQQVVRGDSAAYFCASSLKEGEQYFGPGTRLTVT.